This T cell receptor beta chain is drawn from a study of blood T cell repertoires in COVID-19. Study-wide context: The samples span acute and convalescent COVID-19 from the United States, Italy and Spain. PBMCs, B-cell-depleted T cells, or T cells provided the cDNA or gDNA that made up the material.

Sequencing used immunoSEQ multiplex PCR; TCRdb keeps in-frame clones, though not all of them. The top ten hold approximately 1.4% of the sample, which has about 260,000 clones, 85% to 90% seen once. V was pared by 4 bases and J by 4 bases, with 10 bases between. The CDR3 is 13 residues long. Germline values: CDR1 SGHRS, CDR2 YFSETQ. This sequence joins TRBV5-1 and TRBJ2-3, with D unclear. The sequence came from a woman aged 40 to 49 who had recovered from COVID-19. The material sequenced was peripheral blood. Written as DNA, the CDR3 is TGCGCCAGCAGCCTTGGAGATTCAGATACGCAGTATTTT. Translated: CASSLGDSDTQYF.